The present T cell receptor beta chain was sequenced within a study of T cells in Graves' hyperthyroidism and ophthalmopathy. The germline gives CDR1 MNHEY, CDR2 SMNVEV (reference sequence). With 2 bases clipped from V and 6 bases from J, the junction kept 3 bases outside the gene matches. This CDR3 contains 13 residues. This clonotype was seen many times. RNA transcripts served as the template for amplifying TCR beta CDR3 regions. In the first-round RT-PCR of the TCR CDR3, the HTBI primer set was used. TCRdb called the multiplex PCR reads again in MiXCR, with one record for every CDR3 protein. The profile shows some 600,000 distinct CDR3 sequences, approximately 15% of them singletons.

The sample consisted of blood. This rearrangement joins TRBV27 to TRBJ1-1, with TRBD1 identical over 7 bases. The receptor was isolated from a woman aged 25 to 45 with Graves' hyperthyroidism that later progressed to Graves' ophthalmopathy. Here the CDR3 reads CASSLIDRAEAFF. In DNA, the CDR3 is TGTGCCAGCAGTTTAATAGACAGGGCTGAAGCTTTCTTT.